Each of the 18 T cell receptor beta chains below was sequenced from the same sample in a study of blood T cell repertoires in COVID-19. Clones were read by immunoSEQ multiplex PCR, and TCRdb kept only the in-frame ones, dropping some. The profile shows some 110,000 clones, 70% to 75% of them singletons. The sample comprised peripheral blood. These receptors were obtained from a man older than 75 with COVID-19, enrolled during active disease.

The V call is TRBV28, the J call TRBJ2-3; a possible D gene is TRBD2 (5 bases). Trimming cost V 7 bases and J 0 bases, with 14 bases left between them. The germline CDR1 and CDR2 sequences are MDHEN and SYDVKM. The CDR3 sequence is 15 residues long. The CDR3 here is CASIPRWTSTDTQYF. As DNA, the CDR3 is TGTGCCAGCATTCCACGGTGGACTAGCACAGATACGCAGTATTTT.

DNA of the CDR3: TGTGCCAGTAGTATAGGTTGGCTAGCGGTCTACGAGCAGTACTTC. It translates to CASSIGWLAVYEQYF. The chain uses TRBV19 and TRBJ2-7, with TRBD2 identical over 7 bases. The CDR3 totals 15 residues. The trim removed 1 base at V and 3 bases at J, leaving 6 bases unmatched. Germline assignment: CDR1 LNHDA and CDR2 SQIVND (reference sequence).

The chain carries TRBV4-3 and TRBJ1-4; D is perhaps TRBD1 (6 bases). The CDR3 loop spans 15 amino acids. From germline, CDR1 is LGHNA and CDR2 YSLEER. Trimming removed 1 base at V and 7 bases at J, with 13 bases between. DNA of the CDR3: TGCGCCAGCAGCCAAGGCCGGACAGATGGTGAAAAACTGTTTTTT. Protein product: CASSQGRTDGEKLFF.

V gene TRBV28 combines with J gene TRBJ2-1; possible D gene TRBD1, 6 bases. V lost 5 bases and J lost 4, with 15 bases in between. The CDR3 covers 15 residues. CDR1 is MDHEN and CDR2 is SYDVKM in the germline V gene. The CDR3 DNA reads TGTGCCAGCAGTCCCGGGACAAGGGGGTACAATGAGCAGTTCTTC. Translating it yields CASSPGTRGYNEQFF.

The rearrangement uses TRBV24-1 and TRBJ2-3; D might be TRBD1 (6 bases). From germline, CDR1 is KGHDR and CDR2 SFDVKD. V was cut by 7 bases and J by 5 bases, with 12 bases left in between. The CDR3 loop spans 13 amino acids. The CDR3 coding sequence is TGTGCCACCAGATCAGGGGCGGTAGATACGCAGTATTTT. Translated: CATRSGAVDTQYF.

The rearrangement links TRBV19 to TRBJ1-1, with TRBD1 matching 7 bases. Germline CDR1 reads LNHDA; CDR2 reads SQIVND (reference sequence). The CDR3 consists of 15 residues. Trimming removed 2 bases from V and 1 base from J; junction bases left unmatched: 4. Written as DNA, the CDR3 is TGTGCCAGTAGTATACTTGGGACAGCGAACACTGAAGCTTTCTTT. It translates to CASSILGTANTEAFF.

The rearrangement links TRBV5-6 to TRBJ1-1; D is undetermined. Germline CDR1 and CDR2: SGHDT and YYEEEE. V was trimmed by 3 bases and J by 4 bases, leaving 10 bases between them. This CDR3 is built from 13 residues. The CDR3 loop reads CASSSSRGTEAFF. The CDR3 bases are TGTGCCAGCAGCTCATCCCGAGGCACTGAAGCTTTCTTT.

V usage is TRBV9 and J usage is TRBJ1-1, with D perhaps matching TRBD1 (6 bases). Germline CDR1 is SGDLS and CDR2 is YYNGEE. The CDR3 length is 14 residues. Trimming removed 2 bases from V and 1 base from J, with 9 bases in between. CDR3 nucleotide sequence: TGTGCCAGCAGCGTTGGACAGCCGAACACTGAAGCTTTCTTT. This encodes CASSVGQPNTEAFF.

The V and J genes are TRBV28 and TRBJ1-2; 8 bases agree with TRBD1. With V trimmed by 6 bases and J by 4 bases, 4 bases remained unmatched. The CDR3 loop spans 13 amino acids. Germline assignment: CDR1 MDHEN and CDR2 SYDVKM. CDR3: CASSTGTGYGYTF. CDR3 DNA sequence: TGTGCCAGCAGCACCGGGACAGGCTATGGCTACACCTTC.

This rearrangement joins TRBV9 to TRBJ1-1; 7 bases fit TRBD1. Germline trimming cut 4 bases from V and 5 bases from J; bases unmatched to any gene: 5. The length of the CDR3 is 13 residues. Looked up from germline, CDR1 is SGDLS and CDR2 is YYNGEE. The CDR3 DNA reads as TGTGCCAGCAGCCCAGGGGGTCGGACTGAAGCTTTCTTT. Residues: CASSPGGRTEAFF.

The chain is built from TRBV15 and TRBJ2-5; no firm D call. Germline V gene lookup returns CDR1 LNHNV and CDR2 YYDKDF (reference sequence). CDR3 length: 16 amino acids. The ends were cut back, 0 bases at V and 2 bases at J, with 13 bases in the middle. The CDR3 coding sequence is TGTGCCACCAGCAGAGATATATGGGCCAGTCAAGAGACCCAGTACTTC. Amino acids: CATSRDIWASQETQYF. Complete variable domain (other parts from reference TRBV15 and TRBJ2-5): DAMVIQNPRYQVTQFGKPVTLSCSQTLNHNVMYWYQQKSSQAPKLLFHYYDKDFNNEADTPDNFQSRRPNTSFCFLDIRSPGLGDTAMYLCATSRDIWASQETQYFGPGTRLLVL.

This chain joins TRBV18 and TRBJ2-1; possibly TRBD1 for D (5 bases). V was pared by 1 base and J by 7 bases, with 11 bases between. The CDR3 totals 14 residues. Looked up from germline, CDR1 is KGHSH and CDR2 is LQKENI. CDR3 amino acids: CASSPRQGQNEQFF. Written as DNA, the CDR3 is TGTGCCAGCTCACCACGGCAGGGTCAGAATGAGCAGTTCTTC.

The gene calls are TRBV3-1 (or the pseudogene TRBV3-2) and TRBJ2-1; 7 bases map to TRBD2. V trimming: 3 bases; J trimming: 10 bases; junction bases outside the gene matches: 3. CDR3 length equals 12 residues. The germline gives CDR1 LGHDT, CDR2 YNNKEL (reference sequence). The CDR3 DNA sequence: TGTGCCAGCAGCCATATAGCGGGCGAGCAGTTCTTC. This translates into CASSHIAGEQFF.

This clone has only one observation. The rearrangement uses TRBV4-3 and TRBJ2-2, with D perhaps TRBD2 (6 bases). Trimming cost V 4 bases and J 2 bases, with 11 bases left between them. Germline-derived CDR1 and CDR2 are LGHNA and YSLEER. This CDR3 has 15 amino acids. Here the CDR3 DNA reads TGCGCCAGCAGCCTTTTGGGGGGTAACACCGGGGAGCTGTTTTTT. It yields the protein CASSLLGGNTGELFF.

The J gene is TRBJ1-5, the V gene TRBV20-1; D not certain. The CDR3 has 13 residues. CDR1 is DFQATT, CDR2 SNEGSKA, per germline (reference sequence). V lost 3 bases and J lost 4, with 10 bases in between. The CDR3 DNA reads TGCAGTGCTAGTTCGGGATTGAATCAGCCCCAGCATTTT. This codes for CSASSGLNQPQHF.

The genes are TRBV28 and TRBJ1-4; 8 nucleotides match TRBD1. After removal of 5 bases from V and 4 bases from J, the junction contained 15 bases not matched to a gene. From germline, CDR1 is MDHEN and CDR2 SYDVKM. The CDR3 has 18 residues. CDR3 in amino acids: CASSRGQGRFWGNEKLFF. CDR3 in DNA: TGTGCCAGCAGTCGTGGACAGGGAAGGTTTTGGGGTAATGAAAAACTGTTTTTT. The variable domain in full, with the rest retrieved from reference TRBV28 and TRBJ1-4, is DVKVTQSSRYLVKRTGEKVFLECVQDMDHENMFWYRQDPGLGLRLIYFSYDVKMKEKGDIPEGYSVSREKKERFSLILESASTNQTSMYLCASSRGQGRFWGNEKLFFGSGTQLSVL.

This chain links TRBV6-5 with TRBJ2-7; the match to TRBD1 covers 7 bases. Germline V gives CDR1 MNHEY, CDR2 SVGAGI. The CDR3 is 14 amino acids. Trimming at V came to 6 bases and at J to 9 bases, leaving 14 bases not matched to a gene. CDR3 DNA sequence: TGTGCCAGCAGCTCCGGCACAGGGGTGCTAGGGCAGTACTTC. This codes for CASSSGTGVLGQYF.

The V call is TRBV30, the J call TRBJ2-7; the match to TRBD2 covers 9 bases. In germline, CDR1 is GTSNPN, CDR2 SVGIG (reference sequence). This CDR3 region has 15 residues. Losses at the gene ends were 7 bases for V and 6 bases for J; bases not matched to a gene: 16. CDR3 nucleotides: TGTGCCTCGGACCCTCCGGGCGGGAGGGTTGGCGAGCAGTACTTC. The encoded protein is CASDPPGGRVGEQYF.